This T cell receptor beta chain was captured by sequencing in a study of TIL therapy for anti-PD-1-resistant metastatic lung cancer. At the level of the study: Median tumor PD-L1 proportion score was approximately 6.3%. Tumors carried a median 1.5 non-synonymous mutations per megabase.

CDR1 and CDR2 (germline): SGHRS, YFSETQ. Trimming cost V 2 bases and J 1 base, with 9 bases left between them. This CDR3 is 15 amino acids long. Sequencing used immunoSEQ v3. TCRdb keeps only in-frame clones here, not all; method: immunoSEQ multiplex PCR. Here the sample spans about 60,000 clones, approximately 69% being singletons. Sample time point: pre-treatment sample, taken before nivolumab and TIL therapy. The TCR sequence derives from a person aged 30 to 80 with non-small cell lung cancer. The chain recombines TRBV5-1 with TRBJ2-2; D gene ambiguous. The sample consisted of blood, taken at baseline. The CDR3 sequence: CASSFDSRNTGELFF. In DNA form, the CDR3 reads TGCGCCAGCAGCTTCGATAGCCGGAACACCGGGGAGCTGTTTTTT.